Each of the 3 T cell receptor beta chains below was sequenced from the same sample in a study of cytomegalovirus exposure and HLA in healthy donors (dated by TCRdb to about 2017). Library method: the immunoSEQ multiplex PCR assay. For the multiplex PCR, a mixture combining 60 forward primers for TCR Vbeta segments and 13 reverse primers for TCR Jbeta segments was used. Imported from immuneACCESS, the table was reduced by TCRdb to in-frame sequences with V and J called. These copies leave out some clones; in studies compared against another copy, an unresolved V gene accounts for under half, and the cause of the remainder is not known. For this sample the table gives under 150,000 clones, of which about 84% were detected only once. Roughly 6.2% of the sample comes from the top ten. The sample was PBMCs. These receptors all stem from a woman aged 40-49 years in good health and CMV-seropositive.

CDR3 DNA: TGTGCCAGCAGCTTCGGCCTAGCGGGAGGTTACGAGCAGTACTTC. Amino acids: CASSFGLAGGYEQYF. The chain uses TRBV5-6 and TRBJ2-7; 11 bases line up with TRBD2. Per the germline V gene, CDR1 is SGHDT and CDR2 is YYEEEE. The CDR3 loop spans 15 amino acids. With V trimmed by 2 bases and J by 4 bases, 5 bases remained unmatched. Drawing the rest from reference TRBV5-6 and TRBJ2-7, the complete variable domain is DAGVTQSPTHLIKTRGQQVTLRCSPKSGHDTVSWYQQALGQGPQFIFQYYEEEERQRGNFPDRFSGHQFPNYSSELNVNALLLGDSALYLCASSFGLAGGYEQYFGPGTRLTVT.

The chain carries TRBV9 and TRBJ2-1; 7 bases align to TRBD1. V dropped 2 bases and J dropped 2; count of bases not matched to a gene: 4. The CDR3 is 15 residues long. Germline V gene data show CDR1 as SGDLS and CDR2 as YYNGEE. This CDR3 reads CASSVLGQAYNEQFF. CDR3 nucleotide sequence: TGTGCCAGCAGCGTCCTAGGACAGGCCTACAATGAGCAGTTCTTC.

The V and J genes are TRBV27 and TRBJ2-5; 10 bases agree with TRBD1. The CDR3 consists of 17 residues. Germline V gene lookup returns CDR1 MNHEY and CDR2 SMNVEV (reference sequence). The J segment lost 5 bases and the V segment lost 6 bases, leaving 15 bases of the junction unmatched. Here the CDR3 reads CASRPGTGARDSETQYF. CDR3 nucleotide sequence: TGTGCCAGCAGACCCGGGACAGGGGCGCGGGACTCTGAGACCCAGTACTTC.